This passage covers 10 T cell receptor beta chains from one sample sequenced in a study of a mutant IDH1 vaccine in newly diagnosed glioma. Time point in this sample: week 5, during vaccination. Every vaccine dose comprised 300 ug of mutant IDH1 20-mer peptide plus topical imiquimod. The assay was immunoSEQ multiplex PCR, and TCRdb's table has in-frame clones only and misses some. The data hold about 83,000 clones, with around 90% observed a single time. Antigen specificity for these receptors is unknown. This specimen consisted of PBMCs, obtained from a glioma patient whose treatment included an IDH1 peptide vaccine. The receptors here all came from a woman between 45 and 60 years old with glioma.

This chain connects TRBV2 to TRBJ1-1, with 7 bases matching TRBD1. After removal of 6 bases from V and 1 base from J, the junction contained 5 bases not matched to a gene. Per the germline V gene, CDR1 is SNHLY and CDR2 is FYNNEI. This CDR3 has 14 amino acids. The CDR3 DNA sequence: TGTGCCAGCAGGCGGGACAGTACGAACACTGAAGCTTTCTTT. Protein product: CASRRDSTNTEAFF. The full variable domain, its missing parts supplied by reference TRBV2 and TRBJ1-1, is EPEVTQTPSHQVTQMGQEVILRCVPISNHLYFYWYRQILGQKVEFLVSFYNNEISEKSEIFDDQFSVERPDGSNFTLKIRSTKLEDSAMYFCASRRDSTNTEAFFGQGTRLTVV.

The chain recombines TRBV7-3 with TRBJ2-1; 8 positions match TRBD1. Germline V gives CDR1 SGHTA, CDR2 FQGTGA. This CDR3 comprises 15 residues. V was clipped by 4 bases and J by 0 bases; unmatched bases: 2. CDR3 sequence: CASSWDRSSYNEQFF. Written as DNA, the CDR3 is TGTGCCAGCAGCTGGGACAGGAGCTCCTACAATGAGCAGTTCTTC.

The CDR3 nucleotides are TGTGCCAGCAGCTTAGAGGGTAGGGGCACCGGGGAGCTGTTTTTT. Encoded protein: CASSLEGRGTGELFF. This chain joins TRBV9 and TRBJ2-2; D tentatively reads TRBD1 or TRBD2 (5 bases each). CDR3 size: 15 residues. V lost 4 bases, J lost 4 bases, and 14 bases lay in between. CDR1 and CDR2 from the germline V gene are SGDLS and YYNGEE.

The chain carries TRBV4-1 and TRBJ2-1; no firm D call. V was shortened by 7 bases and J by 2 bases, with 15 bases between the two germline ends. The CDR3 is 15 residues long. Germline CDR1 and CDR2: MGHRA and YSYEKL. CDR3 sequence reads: CASTPRTVTYNEQFF. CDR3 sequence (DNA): TGCGCCAGCACCCCACGAACGGTTACCTACAATGAGCAGTTCTTC.

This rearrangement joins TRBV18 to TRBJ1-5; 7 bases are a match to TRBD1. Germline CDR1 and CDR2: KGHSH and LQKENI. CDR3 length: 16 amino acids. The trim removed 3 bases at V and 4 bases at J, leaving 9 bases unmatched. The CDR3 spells CASSPSYRGGNQPQHF. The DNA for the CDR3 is TGTGCCAGCTCACCTTCTTACAGGGGAGGGAATCAGCCCCAGCATTTT.

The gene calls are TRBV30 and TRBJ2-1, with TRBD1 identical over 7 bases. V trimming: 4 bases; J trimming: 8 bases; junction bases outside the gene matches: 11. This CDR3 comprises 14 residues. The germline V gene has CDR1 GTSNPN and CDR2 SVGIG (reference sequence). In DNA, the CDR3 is TGTGCCTGGAACAGGGGTATTGGTGTCCATGAGCAGTTCTTC. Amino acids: CAWNRGIGVHEQFF.

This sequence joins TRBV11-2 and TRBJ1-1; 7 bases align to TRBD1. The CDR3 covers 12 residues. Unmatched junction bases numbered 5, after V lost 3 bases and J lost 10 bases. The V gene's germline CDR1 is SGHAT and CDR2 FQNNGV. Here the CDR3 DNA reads TGTGCCAGCAGCTTTACAGGGGAGGTAGCTTTCTTT. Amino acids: CASSFTGEVAFF. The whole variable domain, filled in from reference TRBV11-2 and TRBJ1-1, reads EAGVAQSPRYKIIEKRQSVAFWCNPISGHATLYWYQQILGQGPKLLIQFQNNGVVDDSQLPKDRFSAERLKGVDSTLKIQPAKLEDSAVYLCASSFTGEVAFFGQGTRLTVV.

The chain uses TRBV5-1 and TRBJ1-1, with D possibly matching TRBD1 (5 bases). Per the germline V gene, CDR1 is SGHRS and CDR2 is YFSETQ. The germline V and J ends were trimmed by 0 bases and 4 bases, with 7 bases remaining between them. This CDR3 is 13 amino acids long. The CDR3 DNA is TGCGCCAGCAGCTTGGTGGGGGTCACTGAAGCTTTCTTT. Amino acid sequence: CASSLVGVTEAFF.

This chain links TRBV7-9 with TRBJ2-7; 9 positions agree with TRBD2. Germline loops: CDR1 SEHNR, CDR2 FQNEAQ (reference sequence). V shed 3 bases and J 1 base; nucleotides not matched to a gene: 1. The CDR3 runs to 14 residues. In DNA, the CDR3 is TGTGCCAGCAGCTTTCTAGCGGGATCCTACGAGCAGTACTTC. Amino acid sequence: CASSFLAGSYEQYF.

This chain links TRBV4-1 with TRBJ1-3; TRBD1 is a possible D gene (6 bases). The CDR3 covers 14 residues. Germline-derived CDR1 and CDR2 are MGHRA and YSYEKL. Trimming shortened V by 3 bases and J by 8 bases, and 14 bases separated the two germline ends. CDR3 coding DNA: TGCGCCAGCAGCCAGCTCGGGGGCCGGGACACCATATATTTT. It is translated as CASSQLGGRDTIYF.